This TCR beta chain was retrieved from a study of T-cell memory formation after mild COVID-19. J gave up 6 bases and V 5 bases, and 9 bases lay outside the gene matches. CDR1 SGHTA and CDR2 FQGNSA come from the germline V gene. This CDR3 contains 15 residues. Using its own MiXCR run on the 5' RACE reads, TCRdb lists one record per CDR3 protein. Among around 250,000 distinct CDR3 sequences listed, about 16% were seen once. In its sample, this clonotype was seen a few times. The source is a man between 18 and 29 years old who had mild COVID-19 (a few samples of this study predate the infection). Cell type and time point are not known. Sequencing was carried out using PBMCs or a T cell subset sorted from them (not recorded which). The chain links TRBV7-2 to TRBJ2-3; TRBD2 matches at 9 bases. The CDR3 reads CASSRRLAGTDTQYF. Here the CDR3 DNA reads TGTGCCAGCAGCAGAAGGCTAGCGGGAACCGATACGCAGTATTTT.